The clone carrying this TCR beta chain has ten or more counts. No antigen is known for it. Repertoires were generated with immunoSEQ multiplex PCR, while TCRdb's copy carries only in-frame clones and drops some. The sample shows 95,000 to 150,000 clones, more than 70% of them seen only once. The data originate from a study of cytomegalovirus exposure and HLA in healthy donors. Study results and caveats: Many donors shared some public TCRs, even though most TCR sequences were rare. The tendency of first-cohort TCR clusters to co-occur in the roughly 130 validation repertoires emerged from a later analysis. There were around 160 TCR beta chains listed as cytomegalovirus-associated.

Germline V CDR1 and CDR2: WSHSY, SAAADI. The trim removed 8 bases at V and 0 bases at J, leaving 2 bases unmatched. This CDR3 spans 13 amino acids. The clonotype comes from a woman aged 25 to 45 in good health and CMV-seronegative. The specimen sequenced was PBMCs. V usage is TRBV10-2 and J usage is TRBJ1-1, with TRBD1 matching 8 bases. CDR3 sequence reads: CASRDRLNTEAFF. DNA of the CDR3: TGCGCCAGCCGGGACAGGCTGAACACTGAAGCTTTCTTT.